In this sample, the clone carrying this T cell receptor beta chain turned up a few times. Its antigen remains unknown. This entry comes from a study of spatial heterogeneity in lung cancer. About the research overall: The mean occurrence of each unique TCR and UMI combination in raw reads exceeded nine.

Using its own MiXCR run on the 5' RACE reads, TCRdb lists one record per CDR3 protein. The data show more than 75,000 distinct CDR3 sequences, with over 9.5% seen just once and about 4.5% held by the top ten. Germline assignment: CDR1 SQVTM and CDR2 ANQGSEA. The CDR3 has 16 residues. V was pared by 5 bases and J by 0 bases, with 17 bases between. Points from the study as a whole: Follow-up blood showed ubiquitous expanded tumor TCRs less than blood at resection did.

Time point meaning: sample taken at primary tumor resection. The sequenced material consisted of unsorted whole RNA from tumor, nontumor lung or frozen PBMC. The chain carries TRBV29-1 and TRBJ2-1; D gene unclear. The specimen comprised PBMCs, sampled at surgery. This sequence originates from a male donor with early-stage non-small cell lung cancer. The CDR3 nucleotides are TGCAGCGTTCATCCCAGGAGAGACAACTCCTACAATGAGCAGTTCTTC. Protein sequence: CSVHPRRDNSYNEQFF.